This entry lists 21 T cell receptor beta chains sequenced from one sample in a study of blood T cell repertoires in COVID-19. The protocol was immunoSEQ multiplex PCR, while the TCRdb copy is restricted to in-frame clones and leaves out a portion. The sample holds roughly 400,000 clones, 75% to 90% seen once. Specimen: PBMCs or T cells enriched from blood (not recorded which). The receptor set was obtained from a man in his thirties or forties who had recovered from COVID-19.

The V gene is TRBV7-3, the J gene TRBJ2-7, with TRBD1 identical over 12 bases. The CDR3 runs 13 residues. Germline loops: CDR1 SGHTA, CDR2 FQGTGA. The V and J ends lost 5 bases and 10 bases, in that order; junction bases with no gene match: 6. The CDR3 DNA reads TGTGCCAGCAGCCCTCTAGGGACAGGGGGCCAGTACTTC. Translation: CASSPLGTGGQYF.

The chain joins TRBV28 to TRBJ2-5, with 9 bases matching TRBD2. With 7 bases clipped from V and 5 bases from J, the junction kept 5 bases outside the gene matches. Germline CDR1 and CDR2: MDHEN and SYDVKM. CDR3 length equals 13 residues. The CDR3 reads CASIAGLAETQYF. For the CDR3, the DNA is TGTGCCAGCATCGCGGGACTAGCTGAGACCCAGTACTTC.

The V call is TRBV7-2, the J call TRBJ2-7; 10 bases are a match to TRBD2. CDR1 and CDR2 (germline): SGHTA, FQGNSA. Trimming at V came to 9 bases and at J to 2 bases, leaving 10 bases not matched to a gene. The CDR3 runs 15 residues. The DNA for the CDR3 is TGTGCCAGTTCTAGCGGGAGTCCCGCGACCTACGAGCAGTACTTC. It yields the protein CASSSGSPATYEQYF.

The CDR3 is CASSLTSRDLYEQYF. The CDR3 DNA follows: TGTGCCAGCAGCTTGACTAGCAGGGATCTCTACGAGCAGTACTTC. J is TRBJ2-7 and V is TRBV7-9; 7 bases are shared with TRBD2. Trimming cost V 3 bases and J 3 bases; bases outside gene matches: 8. This CDR3 region has 15 residues. Germline V gene lookup returns CDR1 SEHNR and CDR2 FQNEAQ (reference sequence).

V usage is TRBV29-1 and J usage is TRBJ2-3, with 7 bases aligning to TRBD1. Germline CDR1 SQVTM, CDR2 ANQGSEA. Trimming cost V 1 base and J 1 base; bases outside gene matches: 5. CDR3 size: 15 residues. CDR3 sequence (DNA): TGCAGCGTTGAAGTAGGACAGGTCCGCACAGATACGCAGTATTTT. Translating gives CSVEVGQVRTDTQYF.

The chain recombines TRBV7-9 with TRBJ2-2, with a possible D match to TRBD1 (6 bases). This CDR3 is 14 amino acids long. Trimming removed 8 bases from V and 3 bases from J, with 13 bases in between. Germline CDR1 is SEHNR and CDR2 is FQNEAQ (reference sequence). CDR3: CASFGQFHTGELFF. CDR3 bases: TGTGCCAGCTTCGGACAGTTCCACACCGGGGAGCTGTTTTTT.

This chain links TRBV18 with TRBJ2-5, with TRBD2 as a possible D gene (5 bases). The CDR3 spans 16 residues. Germline CDR1 KGHSH, CDR2 LQKENI. V lost 4 bases and J lost 0, with 15 bases in between. As DNA, the CDR3 is TGTGCCAGCTCACAAGAGCAAGGAGGCTACCAAGAGACCCAGTACTTC. Amino acids: CASSQEQGGYQETQYF.

The CDR3 bases are TGCGCCAGCAGCTTGGCGGGACAGCCTTACGAGCAGTACTTC. It codes for CASSLAGQPYEQYF. The rearrangement joins TRBV5-1 to TRBJ2-7; TRBD1 aligns across 7 bases. The CDR3 runs 14 residues. J lost 4 bases, V lost 0 bases, and 4 bases had no gene match. The germline gives CDR1 SGHRS, CDR2 YFSETQ.

This clone is a singleton in its sample. The chain uses TRBV28 and TRBJ2-2, with a weak D call TRBD1 (6 bases). Germline V gives CDR1 MDHEN, CDR2 SYDVKM. Trimming shortened V by 7 bases and J by 2 bases, and 14 bases separated the two germline ends. This CDR3 region has 15 residues. This CDR3 reads CASTLGTTNTGELFF. The DNA for the CDR3 is TGTGCCAGCACCCTCGGGACAACAAACACCGGGGAGCTGTTTTTT.

The chain is built from TRBV5-1 and TRBJ1-3; D ambiguous. Deletions cut 4 bases from V and 0 bases from J, with 8 bases between. Germline-derived CDR1 and CDR2 are SGHRS and YFSETQ. The CDR3 loop spans 14 amino acids. In DNA, the CDR3 is TGCGCCAGCAGCGGAGGGAACTCTGGAAACACCATATATTTT. Protein: CASSGGNSGNTIYF. The whole variable domain, remainder taken from reference TRBV5-1 and TRBJ1-3, is KAGVTQTPRYLIKTRGQQVTLSCSPISGHRSVSWYQQTPGQGLQFLFEYFSETQRNKGNFPGRFSGRQFSNSRSEMNVSTLELGDSALYLCASSGGNSGNTIYFGEGSWLTVV.

The V call is TRBV4-1, the J call TRBJ1-2; no definite D call. V was shortened by 0 bases and J by 4 bases, with 3 bases between the two germline ends. The germline V gene has CDR1 MGHRA and CDR2 YSYEKL. CDR3 length: 12 residues. CDR3 protein: CASSQDLYGYTF. The CDR3 DNA sequence: TGCGCCAGCAGCCAAGACCTCTATGGCTACACCTTC.

The chain is built from TRBV5-1 and TRBJ2-1, with a tentative D call TRBD1 (6 bases). CDR3 length: 14 residues. V lost 2 bases and J lost 5, with 11 bases in between. The germline V gene has CDR1 SGHRS and CDR2 YFSETQ. In DNA form, the CDR3 reads TGCGCCAGCAGCTTCAGGGGCCGAAACAATGAGCAGTTCTTC. This encodes CASSFRGRNNEQFF.

This clone was seen just once. The V call is TRBV12-3 or TRBV12-4, the J call TRBJ2-7; 8 bases match TRBD1. This CDR3 region has 13 residues. V trimming: 5 bases; J trimming: 4 bases; junction bases outside the gene matches: 4. Here the CDR3 DNA reads TGTGCCAGCAGTCCGGGACAGGCTTACGAGCAGTACTTC. It encodes CASSPGQAYEQYF.

A remark on this clone: Other DNA sequences within the sample encode an identical CDR3. The chain carries TRBV19 and TRBJ2-2; 9 bases fit TRBD1. Germline V gene sequence: CDR1 LNHDA, CDR2 SQIVND (reference sequence). The CDR3 spans 14 residues. J lost 5 bases, V lost 4 bases, and 2 bases had no gene match. CDR3 sequence reads: CASSKGQGTGELFF. The CDR3 nucleotides are TGTGCCAGTAGTAAGGGACAGGGTACCGGGGAGCTGTTTTTT. Supplemented by reference TRBV19 and TRBJ2-2, the full variable domain reads DGGITQSPKYLFRKEGQNVTLSCEQNLNHDAMYWYRQDPGQGLRLIYYSQIVNDFQKGDIAEGYSVSREKKESFPLTVTSAQKNPTAFYLCASSKGQGTGELFFGEGSRLTVL.

The chain carries TRBV19 and TRBJ1-5, with D possibly matching TRBD1 (5 bases). V lost 2 bases and J 6 bases, leaving 17 bases between the germline ends. Germline V gene lookup returns CDR1 LNHDA and CDR2 SQIVND (reference sequence). There are 16 residues in the CDR3. The CDR3, as DNA: TGTGCCAGTAGTATATGGGGCGGGGACTTTCTTCAGCCCCAGCATTTT. Encoded protein: CASSIWGGDFLQPQHF.

This chain links TRBV4-1 with TRBJ2-7; D perhaps matches TRBD1 (6 bases). The V gene lost 3 bases and the J gene lost 3 bases, with 12 bases spanning the gap. The germline CDR1 and CDR2 sequences are MGHRA and YSYEKL. There are 14 residues in the CDR3. This CDR3 is CASSQGAQGYEQYF. The DNA for the CDR3 is TGCGCCAGCAGCCAGGGGGCACAGGGCTACGAGCAGTACTTC.

The V gene is TRBV18, the J gene TRBJ2-5; 7 bases fit TRBD2. The V gene end was trimmed by 1 base and the J gene end by 5 bases; junction bases not matched to a gene: 4. The CDR3 loop spans 14 amino acids. Germline values: CDR1 KGHSH, CDR2 LQKENI. The CDR3 sequence: CASSPQLGGETQYF. The CDR3, as DNA: TGTGCCAGCTCACCACAGCTCGGGGGGGAGACCCAGTACTTC. Full variable domain (outside the CDR3, taken from reference TRBV18 and TRBJ2-5): NAGVMQNPRHLVRRRGQEARLRCSPMKGHSHVYWYRQLPEEGLKFMVYLQKENIIDESGMPKERFSAEFPKEGPSILRIQQVVRGDSAAYFCASSPQLGGETQYFGPGTRLLVL.

Concerning this clone itself: The junction differs from germline at one of its ends, possibly a read error. The rearrangement uses TRBV29-1 and TRBJ2-3, with D unresolved. CDR1 SQVTM and CDR2 ANQGSEA come from the germline V gene. The CDR3 runs to 13 residues. CDR3 sequence reads: CSVEPDNTNTQYF. CDR3 in DNA: TGCAGCGTTGAACCTGATAACACAAATACGCAGTATTTT.

The chain combines TRBV9 with TRBJ2-7, with D tentatively TRBD2 (6 bases). CDR1 and CDR2 from the germline V gene are SGDLS and YYNGEE. The V gene lost 3 bases and the J gene lost 4 bases, with 14 bases spanning the gap. This CDR3 region has 14 residues. CDR3 nucleotides: TGTGCCAGCAGCGCCCAGGTGGGGGGTTACGAGCAGTACTTC. Its protein product is CASSAQVGGYEQYF. Full variable domain (rest looked up from reference TRBV9 and TRBJ2-7): DSGVTQTPKHLITATGQRVTLRCSPRSGDLSVYWYQQSLDQGLQFLIQYYNGEERAKGNILERFSAQQFPDLHSELNLSSLELGDSALYFCASSAQVGGYEQYFGPGTRLTVT.

The chain is built from TRBV7-8 and TRBJ2-2; a possible D gene is TRBD2 (5 bases). Between the trimmed V and J ends, which lost 10 bases and 3 bases, there was a span of 15 bases. The length of the CDR3 is 14 residues. Per germline, CDR1 SGHVS and CDR2 FQNEAQ. As DNA, the CDR3 is TGTGCCACCGAACTCGGACTGTACACCGGGGAGCTGTTTTTT. The encoded protein is CATELGLYTGELFF.

The chain recombines TRBV7-7 with TRBJ2-5, with D hard to call. Trimming took 6 bases from V and 4 from J, leaving 15 bases between them. CDR1 SSHAT and CDR2 FNYEAQ come from the germline V gene (reference sequence). This CDR3 comprises 14 residues. The CDR3 here is CASRANVGAETQYF. DNA of the CDR3: TGTGCCAGCAGGGCGAACGTCGGAGCAGAGACCCAGTACTTC.